Listed below are T cell receptor beta chains from one sample, sequenced in a study of cytomegalovirus exposure and HLA in healthy donors. The protocol was immunoSEQ multiplex PCR, while the TCRdb copy is restricted to in-frame clones and leaves out a portion. In the table there are 200,000 to 250,000 clones, 76% of which are singletons. The sample consisted of PBMCs. The origin of the receptors is a man aged 18 to 29 in good health and CMV-seronegative. Both conserved end residues are trimmed from each CDR3. Expanded clones get a size class; other rows say once, few or many, or leave the size out.

.,14,TRBJ2-1,TRBV7-9,SSNSFVAGGGNEQF
.,11,TRBJ2-5,TRBV18,ASSGGVQETQY
.,12,TRBJ2-5,TRBV2,ASSERTREETQY
.,13,TRBJ1-2,TRBV11-2,ASSLDGTGWSGYT
few,12,TRBJ1-1,TRBV7-8,ASSLASGLREAF
.,17,TRBJ2-3,TRBV5-4,ASSPGGGGLAGFIDTQY
.,13,TRBJ2-2,TRBV6-1,ASRSSGKGGGELF
.,14,TRBJ2-1,TRBV5-1,ASSVLLTEANNEQF
.,13,TRBJ1-1,TRBV11-2,ASSLTDSMNTEAF
.,14,TRBJ2-1,TRBV19,ASSIDLAVSSREQF
few,14,TRBJ2-1,TRBV7-9,SSSLEQQGGLDEQF
.,14,TRBJ2-1,TRBV5-6,ASSLAGTGAYNEQF
.,12,TRBJ2-1,TRBV5-1,ASSGAGGYNEQF
.,10,TRBJ2-7,TRBV30,AWKGLDYEQY
once,14,TRBJ2-5,TRBV28,ASSLGTSGGQETQY
.,11,TRBJ1-2,TRBV2,ASKKTGNYGYT
.,16,TRBJ2-1,TRBV2,ASSLSAASGRFYNEQF
.,13,TRBJ1-2,TRBV19,ASCPGTGGTYGCT
.,12,TRBJ2-7,TRBV7-8,ASSWGHGAYEQY
.,13,TRBJ1-2,TRBV30,AWSPGGQAFYGYT
.,11,TRBJ2-2,TRBV18,ASSSDRGRELF
.,15,TRBJ1-3,TRBV7-8,ASSQSDAGIVGNTIY
.,13,TRBJ1-1,TRBV5-6,ASSLRRGRNTEAF
.,12,TRBJ1-1,TRBV5-4,ASSQDGGNTEAF
.,16,TRBJ2-3,TRBV13,ASSSRGTSGRSTDTQY
.,12,TRBJ2-3,TRBV14,ASSQWGRGDTQY
.,12,TRBJ1-2,TRBV25-1,ASSGSDPPGGYT
.,14,TRBJ2-1,TRBV5-1,ASSLTSGSSYNEQF
.,12,TRBJ2-7,TRBV9,ASSAGTGTYEQY
.,13,TRBJ2-4,TRBV5-1,ASSAASLGRNIQY
.,13,TRBJ2-7,TRBV4-1,ASSLRTGAFDEQY
.,15,TRBJ2-3,TRBV28,ASRVPFAISGTDTQY
.,11,TRBJ2-7,TRBV5-1,ASSYGTGNEQY
.,13,TRBJ2-7,TRBV5-4,ASSLIETTAYEQY
.,13,TRBJ1-1,TRBV7-8,ASSLDARGYTEAF
.,11,TRBJ2-1,TRBV30,AFRTSGYNEQF
.,13,TRBJ2-5,TRBV29-1,SVRRTSGDQETQY
.,12,TRBJ1-5,TRBV6-5,ASSYGGVNQPQH
.,9,TRBJ2-1,TRBV19,ASSTGQEQF
few,14,TRBJ2-7,TRBV6-5,ASSYSSQGGTYEQY
few,10,TRBJ2-7,TRBV5-1,ASSNSIYEQY
.,15,TRBJ2-1,TRBV11-2,ASSPRGQFDSYNEQF
.,9,TRBJ2-5,TRBV29-1,SVEDRETQY
.,14,TRBJ2-3,TRBV5-1,ASSLPGTSSTDTQY
few,12,TRBJ1-4,TRBV5-1,ASSLDGVNEKLF
.,10,TRBJ1-5,TRBV30,AWSGTGAPQH